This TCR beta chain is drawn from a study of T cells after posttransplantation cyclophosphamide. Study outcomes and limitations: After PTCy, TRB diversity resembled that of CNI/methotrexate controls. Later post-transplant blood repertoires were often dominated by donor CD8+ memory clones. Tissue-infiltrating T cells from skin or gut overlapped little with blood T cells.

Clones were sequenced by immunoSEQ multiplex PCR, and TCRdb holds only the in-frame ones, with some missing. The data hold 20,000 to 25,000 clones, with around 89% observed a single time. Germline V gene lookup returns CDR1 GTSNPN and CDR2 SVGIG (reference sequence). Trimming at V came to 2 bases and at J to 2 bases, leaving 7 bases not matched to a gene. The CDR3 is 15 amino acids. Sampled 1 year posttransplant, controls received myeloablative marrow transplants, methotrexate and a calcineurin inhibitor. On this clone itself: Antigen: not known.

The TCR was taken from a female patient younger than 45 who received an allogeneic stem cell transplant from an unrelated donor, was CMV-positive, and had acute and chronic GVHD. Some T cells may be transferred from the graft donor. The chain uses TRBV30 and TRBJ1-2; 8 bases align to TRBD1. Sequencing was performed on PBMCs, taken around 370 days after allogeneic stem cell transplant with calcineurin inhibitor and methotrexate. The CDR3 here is CAWSLGTGTNYGYTF. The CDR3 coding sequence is TGTGCCTGGAGTTTAGGGACAGGAACCAACTATGGCTACACCTTC.